Following are 6 T cell receptor beta chains from one sample sequenced in a study of early T cells in non-severe SARS-CoV-2 infection. TCRdb used MiXCR to reprocess the 5' RACE reads, holding one entry per CDR3 protein. The repertoire consists of roughly 93,000 distinct CDR3 sequences, with about 15% occurring once and the leading ten covering 0.5% to 0.75%. Specimen: whole blood. The origin of the receptors is an adult who was a healthcare worker with PCR-confirmed SARS-CoV-2 infection or an uninfected control (not recorded which).

The CDR3 bases are TGCGCCAGCAGCCAGACGAAACAGGGTCGACGATCTGGAAACACCATATATTTT. Its translation is CASSQTKQGRRSGNTIYF. V is TRBV5-1 and J is TRBJ1-3, with TRBD1 as a possible D gene (6 bases). CDR3 length equals 18 residues. The germline gives CDR1 SGHRS, CDR2 YFSETQ. Trimming removed 4 bases at V and 1 base at J, with 21 bases between.

This clonotype was counted only a few times. The chain combines TRBV12-3 or TRBV12-4 with TRBJ2-5; D is perhaps TRBD2 (6 bases). The CDR3 sequence is 15 residues long. The V and J ends lost 3 bases and 2 bases respectively, with 13 bases between them. This CDR3 reads CASSFEEGRQETQYF. The CDR3 DNA sequence: TGTGCCAGCAGTTTCGAGGAGGGGAGGCAAGAGACCCAGTACTTC.

This clonotype was detected ten times or more. The rearrangement links TRBV9 to TRBJ2-5; no reliable D call. CDR3 length equals 14 residues. V was cut by 0 bases and J by 4 bases, with 10 bases left in between. CDR1 and CDR2 from the germline V gene are SGDLS and YYNGEE. CDR3: CASSVDSAGETQYF. CDR3 DNA sequence: TGTGCCAGCAGCGTAGATTCAGCCGGAGAGACCCAGTACTTC.

The chain links TRBV12-3 or TRBV12-4 to TRBJ1-2; D perhaps matches TRBD1 (5 bases). CDR3 length: 13 amino acids. Trimming stripped 5 bases from V and 2 bases from J, with 9 bases between. CDR3 bases: TGTGCCAGCAGTCCCCGACAGAACTATGGCTACACCTTC. Its translation: CASSPRQNYGYTF.

This clonotype was recorded at least ten times. The V gene is TRBV5-4, the J gene TRBJ2-5, with 7 bases matching TRBD1. Germline V gives CDR1 SGHNT, CDR2 YYREEE (reference sequence). With 4 bases clipped from V and 1 base from J, the junction kept 4 bases outside the gene matches. The CDR3 consists of 14 residues. The CDR3 coding sequence is TGTGCCAGCAGCCCCCGGACAGGCCAAGAGACCCAGTACTTC. Its translation: CASSPRTGQETQYF.

This clonotype has only a few counts. This chain links TRBV29-1 with TRBJ1-1, with 7 bases lining up with TRBD1. CDR3 size: 13 residues. CDR1 is SQVTM and CDR2 is ANQGSEA in the germline V gene. V trimming: 4 bases; J trimming: 4 bases; junction bases outside the gene matches: 6. This chain's CDR3 is CSVGEHRGTEAFF. Here the CDR3 DNA reads TGCAGCGTTGGGGAGCACAGGGGCACTGAAGCTTTCTTT.